The 25 T cell receptor beta chains listed next were all sequenced from one sample in a study of blood T cells in healthy people across ages (dated by TCRdb to 2015 to 2017). Preparation of the library involved 5' RACE. Sequencing relied on an Illumina HiSeq 2500. A second PCR of roughly 6 to 11 cycles was run with a J-beta primer mix and a sample-barcoded 5' primer. TCRdb trimmed the raw reads at Q25, called clones with MiXCR and kept productive beta chains. A single entry per CDR3 protein holds the most common genes and DNA from its merged rows. A total of around 1,000,000 distinct CDR3 sequences appear in this sample, about 25% of them only once. The biggest ten clones account for about 0.8% of the sample. Separately, the same data were catalogued under a study of T cells of mothers and their children.

Sequencing was carried out using blood. Receptors originate from a girl aged 2-15 years in good health.

This clonotype appeared a few times. This chain joins TRBV3-1 and TRBJ2-3, with 9 bases matching TRBD2. CDR1 and CDR2 (germline): LGHDT, YNNKEL (reference sequence). After removal of 4 bases from V and 7 bases from J, the junction contained 12 bases not matched to a gene. CDR3 length: 16 residues. Written as DNA, the CDR3 is TGTGCCAGCAGCCCGGAGGGACTAGCACTGGTTCATACGCAGTATTTT. This encodes CASSPEGLALVHTQYF.

This clonotype was observed a handful of times. This chain uses TRBV29-1 with TRBJ2-1; TRBD2 is a possible D gene (6 bases). V dropped 0 bases and J dropped 1 base, with 13 bases sitting between them. Germline CDR1 and CDR2: SQVTM and ANQGSEA. The CDR3 consists of 16 residues. The CDR3 bases are TGCAGCGTTGAAGATGTCCCCGGGGGTTCCTACAATGAGCAGTTCTTC. It is translated as CSVEDVPGGSYNEQFF.

This clonotype was found a few times. The CDR3 region has the DNA TGCAGTGCCCTCGGAACGTCCGGGGAGCTGTTTTTT. Amino acid sequence: CSALGTSGELFF. This chain connects TRBV20-1 to TRBJ2-2; D remains unclear. In germline, CDR1 is DFQATT, CDR2 SNEGSKA (reference sequence). The CDR3 is 12 residues long. V dropped 6 bases and J dropped 6 bases, with 11 bases sitting between them.

The J gene is TRBJ2-7, the V gene TRBV27; D gene uncertain. The V gene's germline CDR1 is MNHEY and CDR2 SMNVEV (reference sequence). Trimming took 6 bases from V and 0 from J, leaving 15 bases between them. This CDR3 has 15 residues. CDR3 sequence reads: CASSLTAISSYEQYF. The CDR3 region has the DNA TGTGCCAGCAGCCTAACAGCCATTAGCTCCTACGAGCAGTACTTC.

V is TRBV5-1 and J is TRBJ1-4; D might be TRBD1 (5 bases). This CDR3 has 15 residues. Germline V gene sequence: CDR1 SGHRS, CDR2 YFSETQ. The V gene lost 5 bases and the J gene lost 9 bases, with 20 bases spanning the gap. The CDR3 bases are TGCGCCAGCAGTCTACAGGACCGATCTCCCAAAAAACTGTTTTTT. Protein: CASSLQDRSPKKLFF.

V usage is TRBV25-1 and J usage is TRBJ1-6, with unresolved D. Germline-derived CDR1 and CDR2 are MGHDK and SYGVNS. The CDR3 is 14 amino acids. Trimming removed 3 bases from V and 11 bases from J, with 14 bases in between. The CDR3 loop reads CASSDEPYVTPLHF. In DNA, the CDR3 is TGTGCCAGCAGTGATGAACCATACGTGACACCCCTCCACTTT.

This clonotype showed up just a few times. This chain uses TRBV5-1 with TRBJ2-6; 8 nucleotides agree with TRBD1. CDR1 and CDR2 (germline): SGHRS, YFSETQ. With 5 bases clipped from V and 0 bases from J, the junction kept 10 bases outside the gene matches. This CDR3 contains 18 residues. Here the CDR3 DNA reads TGCGCCAGCAGATCGGGACAGGACCTATACTCTGGGGCCAACGTCCTGACTTTC. Its translation is CASRSGQDLYSGANVLTF. Supplemented by reference TRBV5-1 and TRBJ2-6, the full variable domain reads KAGVTQTPRYLIKTRGQQVTLSCSPISGHRSVSWYQQTPGQGLQFLFEYFSETQRNKGNFPGRFSGRQFSNSRSEMNVSTLELGDSALYLCASRSGQDLYSGANVLTFGAGSRLTVL.

This clonotype was seen only a few times. This chain uses TRBV10-3 with TRBJ1-2; D is unclear. V lost 8 bases to trimming and J lost 5 bases, with 18 bases between them. The CDR3 consists of 14 residues. The germline V gene has CDR1 ENHRY and CDR2 SYGVKD. CDR3 in amino acids: CAILDPGSTYGYTF. The CDR3 DNA sequence: TGTGCCATCCTCGACCCTGGATCGACGTATGGCTACACCTTC.

This clonotype was observed a handful of times. The chain carries TRBV4-1 and TRBJ2-5; 7 bases are shared with TRBD2. Germline V gene lookup returns CDR1 MGHRA and CDR2 YSYEKL. The V and J ends lost 1 base and 2 bases, in that order; junction bases with no gene match: 4. The CDR3 is made up of 15 amino acids. The CDR3 loop is CASSQVGREQETQYF. The CDR3 coding sequence is TGCGCCAGCAGCCAAGTGGGGAGGGAACAAGAGACCCAGTACTTC.

A few counts support this clonotype. The chain is built from TRBV29-1 and TRBJ2-1; a weak D match, TRBD2 (6 bases). Germline V CDR1 and CDR2: SQVTM, ANQGSEA. There are 15 residues in the CDR3. The V end was cut by 5 bases, the J end by 0 bases, with 14 bases between. This chain's CDR3 is CSVLGLLSSYNEQFF. CDR3 DNA sequence: TGCAGCGTTTTGGGACTCCTTAGCTCCTACAATGAGCAGTTCTTC.

The V and J genes are TRBV7-8 and TRBJ2-4, with 7 bases matching TRBD1. Per the germline V gene, CDR1 is SGHVS and CDR2 is FQNEAQ. This CDR3 is 13 amino acids long. Trimming at V came to 7 bases and at J to 5 bases, leaving 5 bases not matched to a gene. The CDR3 loop is CASTTGQQNIQYF. CDR3 in DNA: TGTGCCAGCACCACGGGACAGCAAAACATTCAGTACTTC.

As to this clonotype: A read error is likely, as this CDR3 ends without the conserved phenylalanine or tryptophan. The chain combines TRBV6-1 with TRBJ2-1; D might be TRBD2 (6 bases). Germline assignment: CDR1 MNHNS and CDR2 SASEGT. The CDR3 is 18 residues long. V was pared by 3 bases and J by 4 bases, with 22 bases between. The CDR3: CASSDRKKASAMYNEQFL. CDR3 DNA: TGTGCCAGCAGTGATCGAAAGAAAGCTAGCGCTATGTACAATGAGCAGTTCCTC.

This clonotype showed up just a few times. The chain is built from TRBV25-1 and TRBJ2-1; TRBD2 is a possible D gene (5 bases). V was shortened by 0 bases and J by 0 bases, with 18 bases between the two germline ends. Germline V CDR1 and CDR2: MGHDK, SYGVNS. This CDR3 has 19 residues. CDR3 bases: TGTGCCAGCAGTGAATATATTTTAGGTTTAGCGAACTCCTACAATGAGCAGTTCTTC. Amino acid sequence: CASSEYILGLANSYNEQFF. Filled out from reference TRBV25-1 and TRBJ2-1, the complete variable domain reads EADIYQTPRYLVIGTGKKITLECSQTMGHDKMYWYQQDPGMELHLIHYSYGVNSTEKGDLSSESTVSRIRTEHFPLTLESARPSHTSQYLCASSEYILGLANSYNEQFFGPGTRLTVL.

V is TRBV11-1 and J is TRBJ1-2, with 9 bases aligning to TRBD1. Germline V CDR1 and CDR2: SGHAT, FQDESV (reference sequence). J lost 4 bases, V lost 5 bases, and 8 bases had no gene match. The CDR3 runs 15 residues. Here the CDR3 DNA reads TGTGCCAGCAGCGCCCGGGACAGGGCTTTCTATGGCTACACCTTC. Its translation: CASSARDRAFYGYTF. The variable domain in full, completed from reference TRBV11-1 and TRBJ1-2, reads EAEVAQSPRYKITEKSQAVAFWCDPISGHATLYWYRQILGQGPELLVQFQDESVVDDSQLPKDRFSAERLKGVDSTLKIQPAELGDSAMYLCASSARDRAFYGYTFGSGTRLTVV.

The chain uses TRBV29-1 and TRBJ2-7; possible D gene TRBD2, 6 bases. This CDR3 is built from 15 residues. V shed 0 bases and J shed 4 bases, with 16 bases lying between them. Germline CDR1 SQVTM, CDR2 ANQGSEA. CDR3 coding DNA: TGCAGCGTTGAAGAGTCCGGGGGTGATGGGTACGAGCAGTACTTC. Its protein product is CSVEESGGDGYEQYF.

The chain is built from TRBV7-9 and TRBJ2-7; maybe TRBD1 (5 bases). Trimming took off 3 bases at V and 3 bases at J, with 15 bases between the two ends. The CDR3 loop spans 15 amino acids. Per the germline V gene, CDR1 is SEHNR and CDR2 is FQNEAQ (reference sequence). In DNA form, the CDR3 reads TGTGCCAGCAGCTTGCCCAGGGCGTCATACTACGAGCAGTACTTC. Translation gives CASSLPRASYYEQYF. The complete variable domain, with remaining parts taken from reference TRBV7-9 and TRBJ2-7, reads DTGVSQNPRHKITKRGQNVTFRCDPISEHNRLYWYRQTLGQGPEFLTYFQNEAQLEKSRLLSDRFSAERPKGSFSTLEIQRTEQGDSAMYLCASSLPRASYYEQYFGPGTRLTVT.

This clonotype was recorded a few times. The chain employs TRBV12-3 or TRBV12-4 and TRBJ2-1; D is unclear. There are 14 residues in the CDR3. V lost 3 bases, J lost 1 base, and 7 bases lay in between. The CDR3 here is CASSFIASYNEQFF. DNA for the CDR3: TGTGCCAGCAGTTTTATAGCATCCTACAATGAGCAGTTCTTC.

This clonotype was picked up a small number of times. The chain joins TRBV2 to TRBJ2-5; D unclear. Germline-derived CDR1 and CDR2 are SNHLY and FYNNEI. The CDR3 sequence is 13 residues long. Trimming cost V 4 bases and J 2 bases, with 8 bases left between them. The CDR3 loop reads CASSVNSQETQYF. In DNA form, the CDR3 reads TGTGCCAGCAGTGTTAACTCACAAGAGACCCAGTACTTC.

The rearrangement joins TRBV4-2 to TRBJ2-1; D unclear. V lost 0 bases, J lost 8 bases, and 8 bases lay in between. The CDR3 is 13 amino acids. In germline, CDR1 is LGHNA, CDR2 YNFKEQ. The CDR3 coding sequence is TGTGCCAGCAGCCAAGATCTGGGTTATGAGCAGTTCTTC. Protein sequence: CASSQDLGYEQFF.

The chain combines TRBV5-4 with TRBJ2-1; D is unclear. Germline loops: CDR1 SGHNT, CDR2 YYREEE (reference sequence). V gave up 4 bases and J gave up 7 bases, with 15 bases separating them. CDR3 length equals 14 residues. The CDR3 nucleotides are TGTGCCAGCAGCGCCCCCGGTAGAACGAATGAGCAGTTCTTC. Translating it yields CASSAPGRTNEQFF.

About this clonotype itself: The junction shows a germline mismatch at one end, possibly a read error. V and J are TRBV5-1 and TRBJ2-7; tentative D call: TRBD1 (6 bases). The CDR3 extends over 13 amino acids. Per the germline V gene, CDR1 is SGHRS and CDR2 is YFSETQ. In nucleotides, the CDR3 is TGCGCCAGCAGCTTGGGAGCAGGGGCCGAGCGGTACTTC. Its translation: CASSLGAGAERYF.

As regards this clonotype: The junction shows a germline mismatch at one end, possibly a read error. This sequence joins TRBV3-1 and TRBJ2-1, with D hard to call. Per the germline V gene, CDR1 is LGHDT and CDR2 is YNNKEL (reference sequence). CDR3 length: 11 residues. CDR3 DNA: TGTGCCAGCAGCCATAGGAAAGAGCAGTGCTTC. This sequence encodes CASSHRKEQCF.

This chain uses TRBV10-3 with TRBJ2-7, with a weak D call TRBD2 (5 bases). The germline V gene has CDR1 ENHRY and CDR2 SYGVKD. V gave up 9 bases and J gave up 0 bases, with 15 bases separating them. The CDR3 consists of 14 residues. CDR3 DNA sequence: TGTGCCATTAGGTCCGAGGGAAGCTCCTACGAGCAGTACTTC. Encoded protein: CAIRSEGSSYEQYF.

V gene TRBV29-1 combines with J gene TRBJ1-4; possible D gene TRBD1, 5 bases. The CDR3 has 14 amino acids. Trimming removed 6 bases from V and 8 bases from J, with 19 bases in between. Germline CDR1 is SQVTM and CDR2 is ANQGSEA. CDR3 amino acids: CSVQRRGGKEKLFF. The CDR3, as DNA: TGCAGCGTCCAAAGACGGGGGGGAAAGGAAAAACTGTTTTTT.

The chain couples TRBV2 to TRBJ2-1, with TRBD2 identical over 11 bases. Trimming at V came to 4 bases and at J to 6 bases, leaving 14 bases not matched to a gene. CDR3 length: 18 residues. Looked up from germline, CDR1 is SNHLY and CDR2 is FYNNEI. CDR3 sequence reads: CASSGTSGSWGYSNEQFF. Written as DNA, the CDR3 is TGTGCCAGCAGTGGGACTAGCGGGTCTTGGGGGTACAGCAATGAGCAGTTCTTC.